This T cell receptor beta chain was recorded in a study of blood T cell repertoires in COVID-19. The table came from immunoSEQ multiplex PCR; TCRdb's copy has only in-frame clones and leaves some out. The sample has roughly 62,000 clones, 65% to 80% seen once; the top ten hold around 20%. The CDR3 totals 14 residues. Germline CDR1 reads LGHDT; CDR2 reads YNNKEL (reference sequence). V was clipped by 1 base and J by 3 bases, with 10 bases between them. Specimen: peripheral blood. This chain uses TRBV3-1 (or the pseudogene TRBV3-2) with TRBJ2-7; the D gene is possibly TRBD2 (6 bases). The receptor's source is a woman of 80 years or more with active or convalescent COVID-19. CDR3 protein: CASSQARRDYEQYF. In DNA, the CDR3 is TGTGCCAGCAGCCAAGCGAGGCGGGACTACGAGCAGTACTTC.